The 4 T cell receptor beta chains listed next were all sequenced from one sample in a study of identical twins' blood T cells. TCRdb re-derived calls from the 5' RACE reads in MiXCR, one entry per CDR3 protein. The table has fewer than 450,000 distinct CDR3 sequences, under 30% seen once. The sequencing sample was made of PBMCs. These receptors were collected from a woman aged 18-49 years in good health.

The chain carries TRBV20-1 and TRBJ1-2, with a weak D call TRBD1 (6 bases). CDR3 size: 14 residues. V was shortened by 0 bases and J by 4 bases, with 12 bases between the two germline ends. Germline V CDR1 and CDR2: DFQATT, SNEGSKA (reference sequence). The chain's CDR3 is CSARDATGLYGYTF. The CDR3 DNA reads as TGCAGTGCTAGAGACGCGACAGGTCTCTATGGCTACACCTTC.

The chain joins TRBV15 to TRBJ2-3; TRBD1 matches at 10 bases. This CDR3 is built from 19 residues. V was clipped by 0 bases and J by 3 bases; unmatched bases: 12. Germline CDR1 is LNHNV and CDR2 is YYDKDF (reference sequence). The CDR3 here is CATSRDRLDRGMRTDTQYF. CDR3 DNA: TGTGCCACCAGCAGAGATAGATTGGACAGGGGGATGAGGACAGATACGCAGTATTTT.

There are a few counts of this clonotype. The J gene is TRBJ1-3, the V gene TRBV21-1. TRBV21-1 is a documented pseudogene. This CDR3 comprises 16 residues. CDR3 bases: TGTGCCAGCAGCAAATTGAGCAGAGAGTCTGGAAACACCATATATTTT. Translation gives CASSKLSRESGNTIYF.

V gene TRBV7-2 combines with J gene TRBJ1-1; possible D gene TRBD1, 6 bases. The CDR3 runs 14 residues. The germline gives CDR1 SGHTA, CDR2 FQGNSA. V dropped 4 bases and J dropped 4 bases, with 13 bases sitting between them. CDR3 loop: CASSSAGASTEAFF. The CDR3 coding sequence is TGTGCCAGCAGCTCGGCGGGGGCGAGCACTGAAGCTTTCTTT.